Below, 30 T cell receptor beta chains from the same sample are listed, as sequenced in a study of blood T cells in healthy people across ages. PCR was performed a second time for about 7 to 12 cycles using a sample-barcoded 5' primer and a J-beta primer mix. TCRdb reprocessed the 5' RACE reads with MiXCR, giving one entry per CDR3 protein. This table holds about 640,000 distinct CDR3 sequences, 25% to 35% found once. Sequenced material: blood. The receptor set was obtained from a woman at least 80 years old in good health.

This chain joins TRBV6-5 and TRBJ1-1; 9 positions match TRBD1. The CDR3 is 16 amino acids. Unmatched junction bases numbered 8, after V lost 6 bases and J lost 0 bases. Germline V gene lookup returns CDR1 MNHEY and CDR2 SVGAGI. The CDR3 is CASSFTGGLMNTEAFF. In DNA form, the CDR3 reads TGTGCCAGCAGCTTCACAGGGGGCCTGATGAACACTGAAGCTTTCTTT.

The chain couples TRBV10-3 to TRBJ1-1; the D is unclear. Germline CDR1 and CDR2: ENHRY and SYGVKD. Trimming left V 3 bases short and J 4 bases short, with 24 bases between. The CDR3 runs 18 residues. The CDR3 region has the DNA TGTGCCATCAGTGACCCGGGAAACACCCAACCTAAAGGCACTGAAGCTTTCTTT. As protein: CAISDPGNTQPKGTEAFF.

A remark on this clonotype: Possible read error: a much larger clone is one base away. The V and J genes are TRBV9 and TRBJ1-1; 8 nucleotides align to TRBD1. The CDR3 length is 16 residues. In germline, CDR1 is SGDLS, CDR2 YYNGEE. V lost 0 bases to trimming and J lost 0 bases; unmatched junction nucleotides: 4. The CDR3 DNA sequence: TGTGCCAGCAGCGTAGACCCGACAGGGGTGAACACTGAAGCTTTCTTT. Translated, it gives CASSVDPTGVNTEAFF.

This clonotype appeared many times. The chain employs TRBV5-4 and TRBJ1-2; TRBD1 is a possible D gene (6 bases). The CDR3 has 14 amino acids. Trimming took 0 bases from V and 8 from J, leaving 14 bases between them. The germline gives CDR1 SGHNT, CDR2 YYREEE (reference sequence). The CDR3, as DNA: TGTGCCAGCAGCTTGGCCATGGGGGCGAGGGGCTACACCTTC. Residues: CASSLAMGARGYTF.

The chain employs TRBV2 and TRBJ2-2, with D unclear. Trimming shortened V by 9 bases and J by 0 bases, and 11 bases separated the two germline ends. CDR1 is SNHLY and CDR2 is FYNNEI in the germline V gene. The length of the CDR3 is 14 residues. The CDR3 region has the DNA TGTGCCAGTTCCGACGGACCGAACACCGGGGAGCTGTTTTTT. It translates to CASSDGPNTGELFF.

The sample holds a few counts of this clonotype. V is TRBV3-1 and J is TRBJ1-2; D is possibly TRBD1 (5 bases). This CDR3 has 15 amino acids. CDR1 LGHDT and CDR2 YNNKEL come from the germline V gene (reference sequence). V lost 4 bases, J lost 4 bases, and 16 bases lay in between. CDR3 sequence: CASSLRSGGGYGYTF. The CDR3 nucleotides read TGTGCCAGCAGCCTCCGAAGCGGGGGAGGCTATGGCTACACCTTC.

This clonotype was observed many times. J is TRBJ2-1 and V is TRBV4-1, with 7 bases lining up with TRBD2. V shed 1 base, J shed 1 base, and the junction held 7 bases outside the gene matches. The CDR3 runs to 17 residues. Germline CDR1 reads MGHRA; CDR2 reads YSYEKL. CDR3 residues: CASSQAQRGLSYNEQFF. The DNA for the CDR3 is TGCGCCAGCAGCCAAGCCCAGCGGGGACTATCCTACAATGAGCAGTTCTTC.

As regards this clonotype: A much larger clonotype is one base distant, so this may be a read error. The chain combines TRBV10-3 with TRBJ1-2, with TRBD1 identical over 9 bases. The CDR3 totals 14 residues. J gave up 8 bases and V 4 bases, and 8 bases lay outside the gene matches. The germline gives CDR1 ENHRY, CDR2 SYGVKD. The CDR3 sequence is CAISGGTGPGGYTF. CDR3 nucleotides: TGTGCCATCAGTGGCGGGACAGGGCCCGGAGGCTACACCTTC.

This clonotype was counted a few times. This sequence joins TRBV24-1 and TRBJ1-2, with TRBD1 matching 7 bases. The CDR3 runs 14 residues. Germline CDR1 and CDR2: KGHDR and SFDVKD. Trimming cost V 6 bases and J 7 bases; bases outside gene matches: 10. The CDR3 protein is CATSQGTEASGYTF. The CDR3, as DNA: TGTGCCACCAGTCAAGGGACAGAGGCTTCTGGCTACACCTTC.

This chain uses TRBV29-1 with TRBJ2-1, with D possibly called TRBD1 or TRBD2 (5 bases each). This CDR3 is built from 20 residues. V was clipped by 0 bases and J by 5 bases, with 29 bases between them. Germline CDR1 and CDR2: SQVTM and ANQGSEA. The CDR3 sequence is CSVEDDYRNLLRNWNNEQFF. CDR3 sequence (DNA): TGCAGCGTTGAAGATGACTACAGGAACCTATTACGGAATTGGAACAATGAGCAGTTCTTC.

This clonotype has a count of ten or more. The rearrangement uses TRBV4-3 and TRBJ1-1, with D hard to call. V dropped 0 bases and J dropped 5 bases, with 7 bases sitting between them. Germline CDR1 reads LGHNA; CDR2 reads YSLEER. The CDR3 contains 13 residues. CDR3 DNA sequence: TGCGCCAGCAGCCAAGAGGAGGCAACTGAAGCTTTCTTT. It codes for CASSQEEATEAFF.

About this clonotype: A much larger clone is a single base away; this may be a read error. DNA of the CDR3: TGTGTCAGCAGTTACACGCGCCGGACAGGGTCTCCGCAGTATTTT. The encoded protein is CVSSYTRRTGSPQYF. The rearrangement links TRBV6-5 to TRBJ2-3; TRBD1 agrees at 8 bases. This CDR3 comprises 15 residues. Germline-derived CDR1 and CDR2 are MNHEY and SVGAGI.

This clonotype was observed at least ten times. The chain employs TRBV9 and TRBJ2-3; D possibly corresponds to TRBD2 (6 bases). The germline V gene encodes CDR1 SGDLS and CDR2 YYNGEE. Trimming took off 0 bases at V and 4 bases at J, with 12 bases between the two ends. The CDR3 contains 15 residues. The CDR3 DNA sequence: TGTGCCAGCAGCGTAGGCGGGGTTAAGGCAGATACGCAGTATTTT. Residues: CASSVGGVKADTQYF.

The chain has TRBV7-9 and TRBJ2-1; 10 bases line up with TRBD2. CDR3 length: 16 residues. CDR1 is SEHNR, CDR2 FQNEAQ, per germline (reference sequence). Losses at the gene ends were 5 bases for V and 4 bases for J; bases not matched to a gene: 8. The CDR3 region is CASSPLAGGPYNEQFF. CDR3 sequence (DNA): TGTGCCAGCAGCCCTTTAGCGGGGGGCCCATACAATGAGCAGTTCTTC.

This clonotype was counted ten times or more. The gene calls are TRBV7-9 and TRBJ2-1, with a tentative D call TRBD1 (6 bases). Trimming left V 4 bases short and J 3 bases short, with 16 bases between. There are 16 residues in the CDR3. CDR1 and CDR2 from the germline V gene are SEHNR and FQNEAQ (reference sequence). CDR3: CASSSQQGEYYNEQFF. DNA for the CDR3: TGTGCCAGCAGCTCCCAACAGGGAGAGTACTACAATGAGCAGTTCTTC.

This clonotype was seen ten or more times. The chain uses TRBV7-2 and TRBJ2-1; D unresolved. V gave up 5 bases and J gave up 4 bases, with 12 bases separating them. CDR1 SGHTA and CDR2 FQGNSA come from the germline V gene. There are 14 residues in the CDR3. The CDR3 DNA sequence: TGTGCCAGCAGCCGCCCTTTGGGTTACAATGAGCAGTTCTTC. As protein: CASSRPLGYNEQFF.

A note on this clonotype: This may arise from a read error, as a much more abundant clone is one base away. V usage is TRBV6-1 and J usage is TRBJ1-6; D ambiguous. The germline gives CDR1 MNHNS, CDR2 SASEGT. This CDR3 spans 13 amino acids. CDR3: CTCGSSYNSPLHF. For the CDR3, the DNA is TGTACGTGCGGGAGCTCCTATAATTCACCCCTCCACTTT.

This clonotype was picked up many times. The chain employs TRBV5-1 and TRBJ2-4; 8 bases agree with TRBD1. The CDR3 runs 16 residues. CDR1 is SGHRS, CDR2 YFSETQ, per germline. V was pared by 0 bases and J by 3 bases, with 5 bases of the junction left unmatched. The CDR3 loop reads CASSLGTGGVKNIQYF. The CDR3 DNA sequence: TGCGCCAGCAGCTTGGGTACAGGGGGAGTCAAAAACATTCAGTACTTC.

The chain recombines TRBV11-2 with TRBJ2-7; TRBD1 agrees at 7 bases. This CDR3 comprises 15 residues. The junction had 11 bases not matched to a gene; V was cut back by 5 bases and J by 4 bases. From germline, CDR1 is SGHAT and CDR2 FQNNGV. The CDR3 nucleotides read TGTGCCAGCAGCCGCTGGACAGGTCAGGGGTACGAGCAGTACTTC. Translated, it gives CASSRWTGQGYEQYF.

This clonotype was seen ten or more times. The chain employs TRBV7-2 and TRBJ2-4; 9 bases line up with TRBD1. Germline trimming cut 3 bases from V and 8 bases from J; bases unmatched to any gene: 8. This CDR3 is 15 amino acids long. CDR1 and CDR2 from the germline V gene are SGHTA and FQGNSA. The DNA for the CDR3 is TGTGCCAGCAGCTTGGGACAGGGTATTTTTGACATTCAGTACTTC. It translates to CASSLGQGIFDIQYF. Full variable domain (remainder filled in from reference TRBV7-2 and TRBJ2-4): GAGVSQSPSNKVTEKGKDVELRCDPISGHTALYWYRQSLGQGLEFLIYFQGNSAPDKSGLPSDRFSAERTGGSVSTLTIQRTQQEDSAVYLCASSLGQGIFDIQYFGAGTRLSVL.

The CDR3 sequence is CASTPTLMNTEAFF. In DNA form, the CDR3 reads TGTGCCAGCACCCCGACATTGATGAACACTGAAGCTTTCTTT. This rearrangement joins TRBV7-8 to TRBJ1-1; D is ambiguous. This CDR3 contains 14 residues. Germline loops: CDR1 SGHVS, CDR2 FQNEAQ. Trimming took off 7 bases at V and 0 bases at J, with 12 bases between the two ends.

For this clonotype: This could be a read error, since a much larger clone is one nucleotide away. Without the conserved terminal phenylalanine or tryptophan, this CDR3 likely stems from a read error. The V and J genes are TRBV5-1 and TRBJ2-4, with 9 bases that match TRBD1. The CDR3 sequence is 14 residues long. CDR1 is SGHRS, CDR2 YFSETQ, per germline. The junction had 11 bases not matched to a gene; V was cut back by 7 bases and J by 9 bases. For the CDR3, the DNA is TGCGCCAGCGGACTCGGGACAGGGCTTTCCATTCAGTACTTA. It translates to CASGLGTGLSIQYL.

This clonotype was seen a handful of times. This could be a read error, since a much larger clone is one nucleotide away. This rearrangement joins TRBV7-2 to TRBJ2-7, with TRBD1 matching over 12 bases. This CDR3 is 14 amino acids long. Germline assignment: CDR1 SGHTA and CDR2 FQGNSA. Trimming cost V 7 bases and J 9 bases; bases outside gene matches: 10. The CDR3 sequence: CASTPGTGGFGQYF. The CDR3 DNA is TGTGCCAGCACACCCGGGACAGGGGGCTTCGGGCAGTACTTC. The variable domain in full, with the rest retrieved from reference TRBV7-2 and TRBJ2-7, is GAGVSQSPSNKVTEKGKDVELRCDPISGHTALYWYRQSLGQGLEFLIYFQGNSAPDKSGLPSDRFSAERTGGSVSTLTIQRTQQEDSAVYLCASTPGTGGFGQYFGPGTRLTVT.

V usage is TRBV5-6 and J usage is TRBJ1-1; no reliable D call. The CDR3 extends over 15 amino acids. The germline V gene has CDR1 SGHDT and CDR2 YYEEEE. V was clipped by 0 bases and J by 4 bases, with 13 bases between them. In DNA, the CDR3 is TGTGCCAGCAGCTTGGACGTGGGCGTGAGCACTGAAGCTTTCTTT. This gives the protein CASSLDVGVSTEAFF. Complete variable domain (other parts from reference TRBV5-6 and TRBJ1-1): DAGVTQSPTHLIKTRGQQVTLRCSPKSGHDTVSWYQQALGQGPQFIFQYYEEEERQRGNFPDRFSGHQFPNYSSELNVNALLLGDSALYLCASSLDVGVSTEAFFGQGTRLTVV.

With respect to this clonotype: This sequence may be a read error, since a much larger clone differs from it by one base. The rearrangement uses TRBV10-3 and TRBJ2-7, with D uncertain. The V end lost 6 bases, the J end lost 2 bases, and 11 bases lay between the germline ends. This CDR3 region has 13 residues. The germline V gene encodes CDR1 ENHRY and CDR2 SYGVKD. CDR3 bases: TGTGCCATCAGGGAAACAGATACCTACGAGCAGTACTTC. It yields the protein CAIRETDTYEQYF.

Notes on this clonotype: A read error may explain this, as a much larger clone is one base away. The chain couples TRBV20-1 to TRBJ1-2; TRBD1 aligns across 12 bases. CDR1 is DFQATT and CDR2 is SNEGSKA in the germline V gene (reference sequence). This CDR3 spans 15 amino acids. Trimming cost V 7 bases and J 7 bases; bases outside gene matches: 13. CDR3 protein: CSGTSGTGGLSGYTF. CDR3 nucleotide sequence: TGCAGTGGTACATCCGGGACAGGGGGCTTATCTGGCTACACCTTC.

At least ten counts were recorded for this clonotype. The chain links TRBV10-3 to TRBJ1-2; no clear D gene. Germline lookup yields CDR1 ENHRY and CDR2 SYGVKD. V lost 3 bases and J lost 5, with 19 bases in between. The CDR3 contains 16 residues. This chain's CDR3 is CAISDPRGSPRYGYTF. For the CDR3, the DNA is TGTGCCATCAGTGACCCCCGGGGATCCCCTAGGTATGGCTACACCTTC.

The sample holds many counts of this clonotype. The V and J genes are TRBV27 and TRBJ2-7; possible D gene TRBD1, 6 bases. Trimming cost V 8 bases and J 0 bases, with 20 bases left between them. The CDR3 spans 16 residues. Germline assignment: CDR1 MNHEY and CDR2 SMNVEV (reference sequence). CDR3 residues: CASGNTRQANSYEQYF. The CDR3 DNA follows: TGTGCCAGCGGGAACACCCGACAGGCGAACTCCTACGAGCAGTACTTC.

In its sample, this clonotype was seen many times. The rearrangement uses TRBV6-1 and TRBJ2-7; 8 bases agree with TRBD1. Looked up from germline, CDR1 is MNHNS and CDR2 is SASEGT. This CDR3 is 12 amino acids long. V shed 8 bases, J shed 5 bases, and the junction held 5 bases outside the gene matches. CDR3 sequence (DNA): TGTGCCAGCCTGGACAGGGAGAACGAGCAGTACTTC. It translates to CASLDRENEQYF.

The table lists this clonotype with many counts. The V gene is TRBV29-1, the J gene TRBJ2-5; D might be TRBD1 or TRBD2, each matching 5 bases. CDR1 and CDR2 from the germline V gene are SQVTM and ANQGSEA. This CDR3 is 15 amino acids long. Trimming cost V 3 bases and J 1 base, with 15 bases left between them. The CDR3 spells CSVESGASIQETQYF. The CDR3 nucleotides read TGCAGCGTTGAGTCCGGGGCCTCAATCCAAGAGACCCAGTACTTC.